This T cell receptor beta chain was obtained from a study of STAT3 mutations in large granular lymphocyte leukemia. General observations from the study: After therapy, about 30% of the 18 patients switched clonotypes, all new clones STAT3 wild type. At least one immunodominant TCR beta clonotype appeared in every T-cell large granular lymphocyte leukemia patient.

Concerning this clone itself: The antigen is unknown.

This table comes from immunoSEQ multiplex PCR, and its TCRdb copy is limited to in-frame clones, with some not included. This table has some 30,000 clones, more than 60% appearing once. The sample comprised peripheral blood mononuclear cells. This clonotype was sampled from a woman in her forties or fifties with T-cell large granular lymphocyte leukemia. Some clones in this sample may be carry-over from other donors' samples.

The CDR3 nucleotides read TGTGCCAGCAGCTTAGCGCCACGGGTAGGCACAGATACGCAGTATTTT. This gives the protein CASSLAPRVGTDTQYF. This sequence joins TRBV7-9 and TRBJ2-3; D is uncertain. The length of the CDR3 is 16 residues. Between the trimmed V and J ends, which lost 0 bases and 1 base, there was a span of 11 bases. Looked up from germline, CDR1 is SEHNR and CDR2 is FQNEAQ (reference sequence).